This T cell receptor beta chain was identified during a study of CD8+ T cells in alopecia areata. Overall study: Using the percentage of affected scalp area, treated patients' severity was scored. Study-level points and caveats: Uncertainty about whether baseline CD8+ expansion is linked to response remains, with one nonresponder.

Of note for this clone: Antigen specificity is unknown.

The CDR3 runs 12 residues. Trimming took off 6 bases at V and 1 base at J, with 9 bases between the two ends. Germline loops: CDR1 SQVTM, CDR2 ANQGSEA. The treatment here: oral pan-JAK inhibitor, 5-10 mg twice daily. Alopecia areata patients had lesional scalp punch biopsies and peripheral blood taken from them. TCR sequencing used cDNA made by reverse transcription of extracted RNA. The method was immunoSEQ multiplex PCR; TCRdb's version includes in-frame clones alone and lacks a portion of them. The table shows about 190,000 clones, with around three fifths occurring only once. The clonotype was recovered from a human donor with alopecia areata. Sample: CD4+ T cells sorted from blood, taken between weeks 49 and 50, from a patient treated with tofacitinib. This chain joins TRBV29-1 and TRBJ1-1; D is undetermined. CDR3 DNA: TGCAGCGTAAAAGGCACGAACACTGAAGCTTTCTTT. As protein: CSVKGTNTEAFF.